This T cell receptor beta chain was identified during a study of blood T cell repertoires in COVID-19. Study details: The analysed material was cDNA or gDNA that came from T cells, B-cell-depleted T cells, or PBMCs.

In the study's own analysis: How many nucleated cells were present was estimated from reference gene primer amplification. The data were produced by immunoSEQ multiplex PCR, yet TCRdb's version contains in-frame clones alone and is incomplete. V, J and clone size derive from that table, while D and trimming were established from the DNA sequence. The sample gives about 150,000 clones, 70% to 90% of which show up once; about 4.7% is in the top ten. A few counts support this clone. The V and J ends lost 4 bases and 6 bases, in that order; junction bases with no gene match: 4. This CDR3 is 15 amino acids long. Germline values: CDR1 SGHTA, CDR2 FQGNSA.

This TCR was recovered from a human donor in a cohort sampled during active COVID-19. The chain links TRBV7-2 to TRBJ2-1; 12 bases agree with TRBD1. The sequencing input was peripheral blood. CDR3 sequence reads: CASSYPGQGANEQFF. In DNA form, the CDR3 reads TGTGCCAGCAGCTACCCGGGACAGGGGGCCAATGAGCAGTTCTTC.